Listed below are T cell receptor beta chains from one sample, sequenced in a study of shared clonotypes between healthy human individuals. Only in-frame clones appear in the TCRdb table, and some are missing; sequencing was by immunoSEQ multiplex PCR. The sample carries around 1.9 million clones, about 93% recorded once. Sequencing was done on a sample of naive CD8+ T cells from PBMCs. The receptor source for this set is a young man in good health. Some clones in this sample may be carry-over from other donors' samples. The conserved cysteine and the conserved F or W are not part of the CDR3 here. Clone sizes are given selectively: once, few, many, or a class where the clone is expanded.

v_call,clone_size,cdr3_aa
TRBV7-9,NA,ASSLGRIGTDTQY
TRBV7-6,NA,ASSLAGRLYEQY
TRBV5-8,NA,ASSFRLAGQF
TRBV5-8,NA,ASSFLEGPGELF
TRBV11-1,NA,ASSLGQGFYTEAF
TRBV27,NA,ASRGEALLSNQPQH
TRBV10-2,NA,ASSEATGVGTGELF
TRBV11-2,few,ASSPHYEQY
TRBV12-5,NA,ASGIYKNMQNTEAF
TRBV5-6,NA,ASSFGTATNTEAF
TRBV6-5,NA,ASRQSLAGPYEQY
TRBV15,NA,ATSRDMEGVAVQY
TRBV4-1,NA,ASSQVRREGQETQY
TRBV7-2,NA,ASRPLLDGFRMNTEAF
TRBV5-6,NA,ASSLVGSLSGANVLT
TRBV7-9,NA,ASSSTSQGIADTQY
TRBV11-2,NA,ASSTLAEPYEQY
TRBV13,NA,ASSPRTGENEQF
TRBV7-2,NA,ASSARDRFSGANVLT
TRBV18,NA,ASSPGPPPYNEQF
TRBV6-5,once,ASSPGLTRQETQY
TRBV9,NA,ASSASHRSEAF
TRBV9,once,ASSVGKLGTEAF
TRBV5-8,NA,ASSFGTVTDTQY
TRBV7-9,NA,ASSSPGTPDFSGANVLT
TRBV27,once,ASSPSRYNEQF
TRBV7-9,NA,ASSLDITGAGNTIY
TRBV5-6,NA,ASSLRLAGSDEQY
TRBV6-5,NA,ASSPRTVRGEQY
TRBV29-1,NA,SVEVSSYNEQF
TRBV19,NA,ASSEIAGVDEQF
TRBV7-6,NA,ASSLWREDLNNEQF
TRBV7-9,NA,ASSFGQPREQF
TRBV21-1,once,ASSKAGIQSSYNEQF
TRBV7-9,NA,ASSLVFGQGHNRNEKLF
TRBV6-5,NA,ASSYSGAGTDEQY